This T cell receptor (beta chain) was identified during a study of T cells after yellow fever vaccination. Study summary: It was SMART-Seq v4 Ultra Low Input that prepared the fractions with low cell numbers. Study results and caveats: Boosting was followed by the reappearance of most primary-vaccination clones (about 96% CD4, about 90% CD8). Abundant bulk-derived clonotypes could contaminate FACS-sorted repertoires.

The CDR3 sequence is 14 residues long. Trimming stripped 0 bases from V and 8 bases from J, with 13 bases between. Per germline, CDR1 SGHRS and CDR2 YFSETQ. To note about this clonotype: As yet, its antigen is unknown.

TCR cDNA, made by 5'RACE template switching, carried an added universal primer site and UMIs. TCRdb re-derived calls from the 5' RACE reads in MiXCR, one entry per CDR3 protein. The sample contains some 320,000 distinct CDR3 sequences, over 8.5% of which appear only once. The TCR comes from a man between 18 and 29 years old who received the YFV17D yellow fever vaccine. The V call is TRBV5-1, the J call TRBJ2-3, with D unclear. The specimen comprised CD4+ T cells sorted from PBMCs, sampled 45 days after the yellow fever booster vaccination. DNA for the CDR3: TGCGCCAGCAGCTTGGATGGTCTGCAAGGTACGCAGTATTTT. It translates to CASSLDGLQGTQYF.